The 3 T cell receptor beta chains given below trace back to one sample, sequenced in a study of T cell clonotyping in hematopoietic cell transplantation. The time point was: recipient sample about 28 days before transplant, after cytoreduction. Some clones are missing from TCRdb's copy, which holds only in-frame ones; the method was immunoSEQ multiplex PCR. The sample has 25,000 to 30,000 clones, 93% seen once; the top ten hold approximately 2.4%. Sample: peripheral blood mononuclear cells, taken before stem cell transplant. Receptors were obtained from a man between 50 and 59 years old with acute myeloid leukemia. Some clones in this sample may be carry-over from other donors' samples.

The DNA for the CDR3 is TGCGCCAGCAGCCCAAGGGACAGCATCTATGGCTACACCTTC. This codes for CASSPRDSIYGYTF. The rearrangement links TRBV5-1 to TRBJ1-2, with 7 positions matching TRBD1. V shed 4 bases, J shed 4 bases, and the junction held 7 bases outside the gene matches. The germline CDR1 and CDR2 sequences are SGHRS and YFSETQ. CDR3 length: 14 amino acids.

This chain joins TRBV2 and TRBJ2-7; TRBD2 might be the D (5 bases). CDR1 is SNHLY and CDR2 is FYNNEI in the germline V gene. The CDR3 is made up of 17 amino acids. Deletions cut 3 bases from V and 4 bases from J, with 22 bases between. CDR3 DNA sequence: TGTGCCAGCAGTGAGATTCTCACGGGGATGGCTAGATACGAGCAGTACTTC. It yields the protein CASSEILTGMARYEQYF.

The chain's CDR3 is CASSLNQGAYNSPLHF. The CDR3 coding sequence is TGTGCCAGCAGTTTAAACCAGGGAGCCTATAATTCACCCCTCCACTTT. This sequence joins TRBV27 and TRBJ1-6, with D perhaps matching TRBD1 (5 bases). There are 16 residues in the CDR3. Between the trimmed V and J ends, which lost 2 bases and 2 bases, there was a span of 10 bases. Germline assignment: CDR1 MNHEY and CDR2 SMNVEV (reference sequence).